The 11 T cell receptor beta chains below all came from one sample that was sequenced in a study of cytomegalovirus exposure and HLA in healthy donors. PCR was performed using 60 Vbeta and 13 Jbeta primers. Sequencing used immunoSEQ multiplex PCR; TCRdb keeps in-frame clones, though not all of them. Among about 140,000 clones listed, 73% were seen once. Sequencing was carried out using PBMCs. Receptor source: a woman in her forties in good health and CMV-seronegative.

This clone has more than one count but fewer than ten. V gene TRBV19 combines with J gene TRBJ1-4; D is perhaps TRBD1 (5 bases). The CDR3 totals 18 residues. CDR1 is LNHDA and CDR2 is SQIVND in the germline V gene (reference sequence). Trimming took 6 bases from V and 3 from J, leaving 23 bases between them. The CDR3 protein is CASRHRGDRFSPNEKLFF. In nucleotides, the CDR3 is TGTGCCAGTAGGCACCGCGGAGACAGATTTTCCCCTAATGAAAAACTGTTTTTT.

V and J are TRBV6-6 and TRBJ2-1, with TRBD2 matching over 7 bases. The CDR3 consists of 14 residues. With V trimmed by 6 bases and J by 5 bases, 7 bases remained unmatched. CDR1 is MNHNY and CDR2 is SVGAGI in the germline V gene (reference sequence). CDR3 loop: CASRPPGLNNEQFF. The CDR3 nucleotides read TGTGCCAGCAGGCCCCCGGGACTAAACAATGAGCAGTTCTTC.

This clone has a handful of counts. This chain links TRBV4-3 with TRBJ1-2; 8 bases align to TRBD1. Losses at the gene ends were 1 base for V and 2 bases for J; bases not matched to a gene: 12. The CDR3 loop spans 18 amino acids. Germline V gene sequence: CDR1 LGHNA, CDR2 YSLEER. CDR3 residues: CASSQAPAGQEGNYGYTF. The CDR3 coding sequence is TGCGCCAGCAGCCAAGCCCCCGCGGGACAGGAAGGCAACTATGGCTACACCTTC.

This clone was seen only a few times. Additional DNA sequences in this sample encode the identical CDR3. The genes are TRBV5-1 and TRBJ1-1, with D hard to call. CDR3 length: 13 amino acids. Per the germline V gene, CDR1 is SGHRS and CDR2 is YFSETQ. V lost 0 bases, J lost 2 bases, and 5 bases lay in between. The CDR3 DNA sequence: TGCGCCAGCAGCTTGGACACAAACACTGAAGCTTTCTTT. Its translation: CASSLDTNTEAFF.

The chain carries TRBV10-1 and TRBJ1-1; D uncertain. Trimming shortened V by 9 bases and J by 3 bases, and 11 bases separated the two germline ends. The V gene's germline CDR1 is WNHNN and CDR2 SYGVQD (reference sequence). CDR3 length: 12 amino acids. CDR3 sequence reads: CARSRFYTEAFF. For the CDR3, the DNA is TGCGCCAGGTCGAGATTTTACACTGAAGCTTTCTTT.

V and J are TRBV4-2 and TRBJ2-2; TRBD2 matches at 8 bases. This CDR3 spans 17 amino acids. V was pared by 1 base and J by 0 bases, with 4 bases of the junction left unmatched. Germline assignment: CDR1 LGHNA and CDR2 YNFKEQ. CDR3 coding DNA: TGTGCCAGCAGCCAAGTTAGCGGGGTTTCGAACACCGGGGAGCTGTTTTTT. This encodes CASSQVSGVSNTGELFF.

The chain employs TRBV6-1 and TRBJ2-2; the match to TRBD1 covers 9 bases. With 6 bases clipped from V and 7 bases from J, the junction kept 6 bases outside the gene matches. Germline lookup yields CDR1 MNHNS and CDR2 SASEGT. The CDR3 totals 14 residues. The chain's CDR3 is CASRWTGDVGELFF. The CDR3 DNA is TGTGCCAGCAGGTGGACAGGGGATGTCGGGGAGCTGTTTTTT.

The chain has TRBV11-2 and TRBJ2-2; a possible D gene is TRBD1 (6 bases). The CDR3 covers 16 residues. Germline V gene sequence: CDR1 SGHAT, CDR2 FQNNGV. The germline V and J ends were trimmed by 4 bases and 1 base, with 13 bases remaining between them. DNA of the CDR3: TGTGCCAGCAGCTCTCCGGGACACAGGAACACCGGGGAGCTGTTTTTT. Encoded protein: CASSSPGHRNTGELFF.

This clone has only one observation. V is TRBV19 and J is TRBJ2-6; TRBD2 might be the D (5 bases). V lost 7 bases and J lost 0, with 10 bases in between. CDR3 size: 15 residues. From germline, CDR1 is LNHDA and CDR2 SQIVND (reference sequence). The CDR3 DNA follows: TGTGCCAGTATCGGACTTAGCTCTGGGGCCAACGTCCTGACTTTC. It specifies CASIGLSSGANVLTF.

The chain uses TRBV29-1 and TRBJ1-1, with TRBD1 matching 9 bases. The J segment lost 6 bases and the V segment lost 4 bases, leaving 6 bases of the junction unmatched. Germline CDR1 reads SQVTM; CDR2 reads ANQGSEA. CDR3 size: 13 residues. The CDR3 is CSVVGQGFSEAFF. The DNA of the CDR3 is TGCAGCGTTGTGGGACAGGGATTTTCTGAAGCTTTCTTT.

The chain joins TRBV5-1 to TRBJ2-5; 8 bases map to TRBD2. With 0 bases clipped from V and 1 base from J, the junction kept 5 bases outside the gene matches. This CDR3 spans 16 amino acids. Germline assignment: CDR1 SGHRS and CDR2 YFSETQ. The DNA of the CDR3 is TGCGCCAGCAGCTTGGACCCGCGGGGGGCCCAAGAGACCCAGTACTTC. Residues: CASSLDPRGAQETQYF.